This entry is about one TCR beta chain. The antigen is undetermined. The data were obtained in a study of shared clonotypes between healthy human individuals. For the study at large: There were three CD4 naive, three CD4 memory, two CD8 naive and one CD8 memory plates per donor.

Each of the donors was a healthy adult who was HIV-negative and had not had a recent acute infection or vaccination. Study-level points and caveats: Roughly 5% of naive CD4 clonotypes were common to a handful of donors.

Repertoires were generated with immunoSEQ multiplex PCR, while TCRdb's copy carries only in-frame clones and drops some. The repertoire holds millions of clones, with around 95% as singletons. The TCR was taken from a man aged 18 to 29 in good health. Sequencing was carried out using naive CD4+ T cells sorted from blood. Specified subset: CD45RA+ positively selected.

The CDR3, as DNA: TGTGCTAGTGGTTTGGCCAATTGGTATAGCAATCAGCCCCAGCATTTT. Amino acid sequence: CASGLANWYSNQPQHF. The chain combines TRBV12-5 with TRBJ1-5; D not certain. V dropped 1 base and J dropped 0 bases, with 10 bases sitting between them. CDR3 length: 16 residues. Germline lookup yields CDR1 LGHNT and CDR2 FRNRAP.